This T cell receptor beta chain was identified during a study of response to subunit inactivated influenza vaccine. This clonotype was detected a few times. The target antigen is unknown. MiXCR, run by TCRdb on the RT-PCR reads, gives a single entry per CDR3 protein. The sample contains hundreds of thousands of distinct CDR3 sequences, 11% to 15% of which appear only once. The CDR3 runs to 16 residues. V lost 1 base to trimming and J lost 2 bases, with 12 bases between them. The germline CDR1 and CDR2 sequences are DFQATT and SNEGSKA (reference sequence). Study findings and constraints: The authors suggested that every seasonal influenza vaccination recruits few new T cells.

The sequence was collected from a man aged 50 to 59 who received an inactivated influenza vaccine. The J gene is TRBJ2-6, the V gene TRBV20-1; D call uncertain. This specimen was PBMCs from blood, taken less than 15 days before vaccination. The CDR3 region is CSARGDGFPGANVLTF. The CDR3 DNA reads TGCAGTGCTAGAGGGGATGGCTTCCCTGGGGCCAACGTCCTGACTTTC.